This T cell receptor beta chain was sequenced in a study of T cells after yellow fever vaccination. Study-wide results and limits: Abundant clonotypes from the bulk population could contaminate FACS-sorted repertoires. Post-booster repertoires contained most primary-vaccination clones again (96% CD4, approximately 86% CD8). The CD4 and CD8 compartments had a small share of their clonotypes in common.

The CDR3 is 16 amino acids. Trimming cost V 5 bases and J 5 bases; bases outside gene matches: 13. Germline V gives CDR1 SGHTA, CDR2 FQGNSA. A single record per CDR3 protein comes from TCRdb applying MiXCR to the 5' RACE reads. The sample consists of about 360,000 distinct CDR3 sequences, over 5% of them appearing once. This clonotype was observed a few times. No antigen is known for it. The sequencing used PBMCs, collected 5 days after the yellow fever booster vaccination. V is TRBV7-2 and J is TRBJ2-5; 8 bases match TRBD2. This TCR derives from a man aged 25 to 40 who received the YFV17D yellow fever vaccine. The CDR3 spells CASSPRGGLVKETQYF. The CDR3 region has the DNA TGTGCCAGCAGCCCCCGGGGGGGGCTAGTTAAGGAGACCCAGTACTTC.